This TCR beta chain appears in the sequencing data of a study of PD-1 blockade in classical Hodgkin lymphoma. Germline lookup yields CDR1 SQVTM and CDR2 ANQGSEA. The germline V and J ends were trimmed by 4 bases and 9 bases, with 10 bases remaining between them. This CDR3 is 11 amino acids long. The data were produced by immunoSEQ multiplex PCR, yet TCRdb's version contains in-frame clones alone and is incomplete. Among some 64,000 clones, 70% to 90% were seen once, and the ten largest hold under 15%. Patients all relapsed after autologous stem cell transplantation, and there was variation in brentuximab vedotin exposure.

The sequencing used peripheral blood mononuclear cells (PBMCs), collected at baseline. This TCR was recovered from a human donor with classical Hodgkin lymphoma. This chain connects TRBV29-1 to TRBJ2-1, with D unresolved. CDR3 residues: CSVGKGGEQFF. The CDR3 DNA reads TGCAGCGTTGGGAAAGGCGGTGAGCAGTTCTTC.